This is a list of T cell receptor beta chains from one sample in a study of T-cell reconstitution after alpha-beta-depleted transplantation in children. TCRdb recomputed calls from the PCR reads with MiXCR, one row per CDR3 protein. The sample includes 780,000 or so distinct CDR3 sequences, less than 20% of them seen just once. Sample: PBMCs, mostly from graft donor cells, taken 360 days after TCRalphabeta/CD19-depleted stem cell transplant. The origin of the receptors is a male patient younger than 18 who had a stem cell transplant for acute lymphoblastic leukemia, so the T cells may come from the graft donor. Both conserved end residues are part of each CDR3. A D gene is named only where the DNA matches it firmly. Clone size, where shown, is once, few, many, or a class for clones that have expanded.

>TRBV5-1|few|TRBJ1-1|TRBD1
TGCGCCAGCAGCTTCTACCTACAGGGGGTGAGCACTGAAGCTTTCTTT
CASSFYLQGVSTEAFF
>TRBV5-1|few|TRBJ2-3|TRBD2
TGCGCCAGCAGCTTGGGCAGCGGGAGAAGCGCAGATACGCAGTATTTT
CASSLGSGRSADTQYF
>TRBV20-1|few|TRBJ2-4|-
TGCAGTGCTAACGGCGGGATGCTTCTAGCCAAAAACATTCAGTACTTC
CSANGGMLLAKNIQYF
>TRBV4-1|-|TRBJ2-2|TRBD1
TGCGCCAGCAGCCACCTCAGGACAGGGAGTACCGGGGAGCTGTTTTTT
CASSHLRTGSTGELFF
>TRBV5-1|-|TRBJ2-3|TRBD2
TGCGCCAGCAGCTTGGCCGGGACTAGCGGGAGAACAGATACGCAGTATTTT
CASSLAGTSGRTDTQYF
>TRBV6-1|-|TRBJ1-2|TRBD1
TGTGCCAGCACCACAGGGGACGGGCTGGAAGGCTACACCTTC
CASTTGDGLEGYTF
>TRBV14|-|TRBJ2-7|-
TGTGCCAGCAGCCAAGTCGGTGGGCTTCCCTACGAGCAGTACTTC
CASSQVGGLPYEQYF
>TRBV5-6|few|TRBJ2-5|-
TGTGCCAGCAGCTCTGAGGGGTGGTACCAAGAGACCCAGTACTTC
CASSSEGWYQETQYF
>TRBV20-1|-|TRBJ1-3|-
TGCAGTGCTAGAGGATTTGGAGTGGATGGAAACACCATATATTTT
CSARGFGVDGNTIYF
>TRBV9|many|TRBJ2-1|TRBD2
TGTGCCAGCGGTCGCGGGAGGGATGATGAGCAGTTCTTC
CASGRGRDDEQFF
>TRBV6-5|-|TRBJ2-5|TRBD1
TGTGCCAGCAGTGGGACAGCTGAGACCCAGTACTTC
CASSGTAETQYF
>TRBV27|-|TRBJ2-7|-
TGTGCCAGCAGTTTAGGGGACCCTCGGGACGAGCAGTACTTC
CASSLGDPRDEQYF
>TRBV9|-|TRBJ2-1|-
TGTGCCAGCAACGTAGGTGGGGGCCAGGGCTACAATGAGCAGTTCTTC
CASNVGGGQGYNEQFF
>TRBV3-1|-|TRBJ2-7|TRBD1
TGTGCCAGCAGCTTCGGGACAGGGGACTACGAGCAGTACTTC
CASSFGTGDYEQYF
>TRBV29-1|-|TRBJ1-2|-
TGCAGCGTCGCCCACTTAGGACAGAGTAACTATGGCTACACCTTC
CSVAHLGQSNYGYTF
>TRBV29-1|many|TRBJ2-1|-
TGCAGCGCCCGTTCCGAGCTAAATCTGCCAGGGAGGTTCTTC
CSARSELNLPGRFF
>TRBV12-3/TRBV12-4|few|TRBJ2-5|-
TGTGCCAGCAGCTATCCGTTCGAGACCCAGTACTTC
CASSYPFETQYF
>TRBV5-1|many|TRBJ2-7|-
TGCGCCAGCAGCTTCTCGCTCGAGCAGTACTTC
CASSFSLEQYF
>TRBV18|-|TRBJ2-1|-
TGTGCCAGCTCACCAGATCTGCCCACCGGGGATGAGCAGTTCTTC
CASSPDLPTGDEQFF
>TRBV25-1|-|TRBJ1-1|-
TGTGCCAGCAGGGAGCACACTGAAGCTTTCTTT
CASREHTEAFF
>TRBV3-1|-|TRBJ1-4|-
TGTGCCAGCAGCCAAGTAGGGAGGGGCCCTAATGAAAAACTGTTTTTT
CASSQVGRGPNEKLFF
>TRBV18|-|TRBJ2-7|-
TGTGCCAGCGGCAGCACCAGCGTGGAGCAGTACTTC
CASGSTSVEQYF
>TRBV5-6|few|TRBJ2-7|-
TGTGCCAGCAGCGAGGACCGCGAAGAGCAGTACTTC
CASSEDREEQYF
>TRBV4-2|-|TRBJ2-5|-
TGTGCCAGCAGCCCTCGTTACCGGGACGGGGGCCAAGAGACCCAGTACTTC
CASSPRYRDGGQETQYF
>TRBV28|-|TRBJ2-1|TRBD2
TGTGCCAGCAGTCTGGGACTAGCGGGAGAGTGGCAGTTCTTC
CASSLGLAGEWQFF
>TRBV25-1|few|TRBJ2-5|-
TGTGCCAGCAGTGCGGACCCTCCCGAGACCCAGTACTTC
CASSADPPETQYF
>TRBV5-1|few|TRBJ2-2|TRBD2
TGCGCCAGCAGCTTTACTAGCGGGAGGAGTCCCGACACCGGGGAGCTGTTTTTT
CASSFTSGRSPDTGELFF
>TRBV6-1|-|TRBJ2-2|TRBD2
TGTGCCAGCGCCCTGGAAGCGGGAGTTACCGGGGAGCTGTTTTTT
CASALEAGVTGELFF
>TRBV12-3/TRBV12-4|-|TRBJ2-5|TRBD2
TGTGCCAGCAGTTTAGGAGGGCTAGCGGCACAAGAGACCCAGTACTTC
CASSLGGLAAQETQYF
>TRBV5-1|few|TRBJ2-3|-
TGCGCCAGCAGCTTCGGTAACAGAACTAGCACAGATACGCAGTATTTT
CASSFGNRTSTDTQYF
>TRBV6-1|-|TRBJ2-1|-
TGTGCCAGCAGTGCCGCGGACGCGGGATTGGGAAATGAGCAGTTCTTC
CASSAADAGLGNEQFF
>TRBV12-3/TRBV12-4|-|TRBJ2-1|TRBD2
TGTGCCAGCAGTCAGTTAGCGGGAACGGGGGCCAATGAGCAGTTCTTC
CASSQLAGTGANEQFF
>TRBV12-3/TRBV12-4|-|TRBJ2-7|-
TGTGCCAGCAGTTTAAACCCGAACTACGAGCAGTACTTC
CASSLNPNYEQYF
>TRBV29-1|-|TRBJ2-7|-
TGCAGCGCCCTACGAGCGGATAAGGAGTACTTC
CSALRADKEYF
>TRBV7-7|few|TRBJ2-1|TRBD1
TGTGCCAGCAGCTTTTCAATGGCCAGGGGGAATGAGCAGTTCTTC
CASSFSMARGNEQFF
>TRBV7-2|-|TRBJ2-3|-
TGTGCCAGCAGCTTAGACGGGTACACAGATACGCAGTATTTT
CASSLDGYTDTQYF
>TRBV29-1|-|TRBJ1-1|-
TGCAGCGTTCTATCAAATAGGAACACTGAAGCTTTCTTT
CSVLSNRNTEAFF
>TRBV5-1|-|TRBJ1-1|TRBD1
TGCGCCAGCAGCACTGCCACAGGGGCGCGGAGGAACACTGAAGCTTTCTTT
CASSTATGARRNTEAFF
>TRBV6-1|few|TRBJ2-7|-
TGTGCCAGCAGTCCGATACAGGGTACCTACGAGCAGTACTTC
CASSPIQGTYEQYF
>TRBV7-1|-|TRBJ1-1|-
TGTGCCAGCAGATCTCCGGGAGAGCCGGCCCACATGAACACTGAAGCTTTCTTT
CASRSPGEPAHMNTEAFF